Below, one T cell receptor beta chain is given with its context. The source of the sample is a study of blood T cell repertoires in COVID-19. Study information: PBMCs, B-cell-depleted T cells, or T cells provided the cDNA or gDNA that made up the material.

The CDR3 consists of 19 residues. CDR1 is SEHNR, CDR2 FQNEAQ, per germline (reference sequence). J was trimmed by 1 base and V by 3 bases; bases with no gene match: 7. Assay: immunoSEQ multiplex PCR; the TCRdb copy retains only in-frame clones and omits some. Found here are some 260,000 clones, 70% to 90% of them singletons; the top ten hold roughly 3.1%. The chain joins TRBV7-9 to TRBJ2-2, with 14 positions matching TRBD2. Sequencing input: peripheral blood. This sequence originates from a man aged 18 to 35 with active or convalescent COVID-19. The CDR3 sequence: CASSFLGTSGSKNTGELFF. Here the CDR3 DNA reads TGTGCCAGCAGCTTCCTAGGGACTAGCGGGAGTAAGAACACCGGGGAGCTGTTTTTT.